This T cell receptor (beta chain) was identified during a study of blood T cell repertoires in COVID-19. In the original workflow: Scientists estimated how many nucleated cells there were by amplifying reference gene primers. Sequencing used immunoSEQ multiplex PCR; TCRdb keeps in-frame clones, though not all of them. From that table come the V and J calls and clone size; the DNA was used to work out D and trimming. The table has 150,000 to 160,000 clones, about 85% seen once. V shed 8 bases and J 4 bases; nucleotides not matched to a gene: 16. The CDR3 has 15 residues. Per germline, CDR1 SQVTM and CDR2 ANQGSEA.

The rearrangement uses TRBV29-1 and TRBJ1-2; the match to TRBD1 covers 7 bases. What was sequenced was peripheral blood. The sequence came from a man aged 55 to 70 with COVID-19, enrolled during active disease. The CDR3 here is CSLSQTPGQTYGYTF. DNA for the CDR3: TGCAGCCTCAGCCAAACCCCGGGACAGACCTATGGCTACACCTTC.